The following is a T cell receptor (beta chain) sequence with its context. The data stem from a study of shared clonotypes between healthy human individuals. Some clones are missing from TCRdb's copy, which holds only in-frame ones; the method was immunoSEQ multiplex PCR. The sample includes 2 million to 2.5 million clones, roughly 95% of them seen just once. J lost 0 bases, V lost 7 bases, and 9 bases had no gene match. Germline-derived CDR1 and CDR2 are MRHNA and SNTAGT. This CDR3 comprises 17 residues. The gene calls are TRBV6-4 and TRBJ1-4; 9 positions match TRBD1. This sequence originates from a man younger than 35 in good health. Material: naive CD4+ T cells sorted from blood. The subset is: CD45RA+ positively selected. For the CDR3, the DNA is TGTGCCAGCACCAACAGGGGGCCCTCAGCAACTAATGAAAAACTGTTTTTT. Translating gives CASTNRGPSATNEKLFF.